This T cell receptor (beta chain) was recorded in a study of neoadjuvant nivolumab and ipilimumab in lung cancer. This clone came up a few times. The V end was cut by 7 bases, the J end by 1 base, with 7 bases between. Germline CDR1 reads ENHRY; CDR2 reads SYGVKD. The CDR3 runs to 12 residues. TCRdb's copy holds only in-frame clones and misses some; the assay was immunoSEQ multiplex PCR. The sample holds some 30,000 clones, 90% seen once. This receptor was taken from an adult with non-small cell lung cancer. The V call is TRBV10-3, the J call TRBJ2-5; D gene ambiguous. Sequenced material: peripheral blood, taken after neoadjuvant nivolumab, alone or with ipilimumab, at or shortly before surgery. The CDR3 coding sequence is TGTGCCATCAAGGCAGCCCAAGAGACCCAGTACTTC. Its translation is CAIKAAQETQYF.